Listed below are T cell receptor beta chains from one sample, sequenced in a study of CD8 T cells in Susac syndrome. TCRdb redid the calling of the immunoSEQ multiplex PCR reads with MiXCR, one entry per CDR3 protein. This sample has under 200,000 distinct CDR3 sequences, with around 96% found just once. Material: CD8+ T cells from PBMCs. The receptor set was obtained from a human donor with multiple sclerosis. The CDR3 runs from the conserved cysteine through the conserved F or W. The D gene is left open where the match is weak. Size is omitted from some rows. Given values are once, few, many or a class for expanded clones.

- | TRBJ2-6 | once | TRBV15 | TGTGCCACCAGCCGGGCAGGGTTTGGTGGGGCCAACGTCCTGACTTTC | CATSRAGFGGANVLTF
- | TRBJ2-1 | - | TRBV27 | TGTGCCAGCAGCCGTAACAGGCAGGAGGGCCTCTACAATGAGCAGTTCTTC | CASSRNRQEGLYNEQFF
- | TRBJ2-5 | few | TRBV25-1 | TGTGCCAGCAGTTCCTTGGTGGAGGAGACCCAGTACTTC | CASSSLVEETQYF
TRBD2 | TRBJ2-7 | - | TRBV4-1 | TGCGCCAGCAGCCAAATAGCGGGGACCTACGAGCAGTACTTC | CASSQIAGTYEQYF
- | TRBJ2-5 | - | TRBV27 | TGTGCCAGCAAGTTGGGACCGAGAGAAGAGACCCAGTACTTC | CASKLGPREETQYF
- | TRBJ2-5 | - | TRBV13 | TGTGCCAGCAGCTTGTGGGGTGGAGAGACCCAGTACTTC | CASSLWGGETQYF
- | TRBJ2-3 | - | TRBV12-3/TRBV12-4 | TGTGCCAGCACTCCTCTAGCGACTAGCACAGATACGCAGTATTTT | CASTPLATSTDTQYF
- | TRBJ1-1 | - | TRBV20-1 | TGCAGTGCTAGTATTGCCAGTTTTGGAACTGAAGCTTTCTTT | CSASIASFGTEAFF
TRBD2 | TRBJ2-7 | - | TRBV18 | TGTGCCAGCTCGTCGGGACTAGCGGGTCCCTCCTACGAGCAGTACTTC | CASSSGLAGPSYEQYF
- | TRBJ1-1 | - | TRBV3-1 | TGTGCCAGCAGCCGAACAGGGAGAGTACCCTACACTGAAGCTTTCTTT | CASSRTGRVPYTEAFF
- | TRBJ2-3 | - | TRBV3-1 | TGTGCCAGCAGCCAAGGCTCTGCGGGACGCACAGATACGCAGTATTTT | CASSQGSAGRTDTQYF
- | TRBJ2-7 | - | TRBV20-1 | TGCAGTGCTCCTCCTCGGGCTGGGGGCTCCTACGAGCAGTACTTC | CSAPPRAGGSYEQYF
TRBD2 | TRBJ2-3 | - | TRBV7-9 | TGTGCCAGCAGCTTAGCGGGGCGGGAGTACACAGATACGCAGTATTTT | CASSLAGREYTDTQYF
TRBD2 | TRBJ2-3 | once | TRBV4-1 | TGCGCCAGCAGCCAACTGAGCGGGAGAACAGATACGCAGTATTTT | CASSQLSGRTDTQYF
- | TRBJ1-3 | - | TRBV29-1 | TGCAGCGTTGAAAGTTCAGGGCACTCTGGAAACACCATATATTTT | CSVESSGHSGNTIYF
- | TRBJ1-2 | once | TRBV29-1 | TGCAGCGGTACCGGGACCTTTGGCTACACCTTC | CSGTGTFGYTF
TRBD1 | TRBJ2-4 | - | TRBV7-9 | TGTGCCAGCAGCTCCGGGACAGACAAAAACATTCAGTACTTC | CASSSGTDKNIQYF
- | TRBJ2-1 | - | TRBV27 | TGTGCCAGCAGTTCCCCTCGGGGGCAGATATACAATGAGCAGTTCTTC | CASSSPRGQIYNEQFF
- | TRBJ2-5 | - | TRBV29-1 | TGCAGCGTCCCCACGGGCGGCCGAGCCCGAGAGACCCAGTACTTC | CSVPTGGRARETQYF
- | TRBJ1-2 | - | TRBV7-9 | TGTGCCAGCAGCTCCCGCGGGGCGGGCTATGGCTACACCTTC | CASSSRGAGYGYTF